The rows below give T cell receptor beta chains drawn from one sample of a study of control samples from healthy donors and cancer patients. The protocol was immunoSEQ multiplex PCR, while the TCRdb copy is restricted to in-frame clones and leaves out a portion. Among under 200,000 clones listed, 94% were seen once. The material sequenced was PBMCs. These receptor sequences come from a man between 60 and 75 years old with colorectal cancer. Both conserved end residues are part of each CDR3. The order of the fields is J gene, D gene, V gene, clone size, CDR3 DNA, CDR3 protein. D genes are given only for firm matches. Rows may omit the clone size; those that give it use once, few, many or a size class.

TRBJ2-7 | . | TRBV5-1 | . | TGCGCCAGCAGCTTGGGCGGGACGGGGATCTACGAGCAGTACTTC | CASSLGGTGIYEQYF
TRBJ1-6 | . | TRBV4-1 | . | TGCGCCAGCAGCCAAGAAGTGGTCTCGGGGACGACAATTTCACCCCTCCACTTT | CASSQEVVSGTTISPLHF
TRBJ1-5 | . | TRBV4-3 | . | TGCGCCAGCAGCCAAACGCGCGGTCAGCCCCAGCATTTT | CASSQTRGQPQHF
TRBJ1-2 | . | TRBV4-1 | . | TGCGCCAGCAGCCAATTCCAGGGACCCTATGGCTACACCTTC | CASSQFQGPYGYTF
TRBJ1-3 | . | TRBV5-1 | once | TGCGCCAGCAGCGCTGACGGGACACCTAGCTCTGGAAACACCATATATTTT | CASSADGTPSSGNTIYF
TRBJ1-1 | TRBD1 | TRBV7-2 | . | TGTGCCAGCAGCTTCGACAGGGGTGCCACTGAAGCTTTCTTT | CASSFDRGATEAFF
TRBJ1-3 | . | TRBV5-1 | . | TGCGCCAGCAGACCGAGCTCTGGAAACACCATATATTTT | CASRPSSGNTIYF
TRBJ1-2 | . | TRBV7-8 | . | TGTGCCAGCAGCTTATCCCGGGGAGGGGGAGAAGATGGCTACACCTTC | CASSLSRGGGEDGYTF
TRBJ1-1 | . | TRBV5-1 | . | TGCGCCAGCAGGGTACAGGGAGGGAACACTGAAGCTTTCTTT | CASRVQGGNTEAFF
TRBJ1-6 | TRBD1 | TRBV9 | . | TGTGCCAGCAGCGTAGCGGTCGGGACAGGTACCTCACCCCTCCACTTT | CASSVAVGTGTSPLHF
TRBJ2-5 | TRBD2 | TRBV2 | . | TGTGCCAGCAGTGAATTAGCGGGGGGGCCTGTGGAGACCCAGTACTTC | CASSELAGGPVETQYF
TRBJ1-3 | . | TRBV18 | . | TGTGCCAGCTCTTCCGGGGTGTTAAGCTCTGGAAACACCATATATTTT | CASSSGVLSSGNTIYF
TRBJ2-7 | . | TRBV6-1 | . | TGTGCCAGCAGTGAGGGCAGGGGAAACTACGAGCAGTACTTC | CASSEGRGNYEQYF
TRBJ1-5 | . | TRBV30 | . | TGTGCCGGGACCGGGACTGGGGATCAGCCCCAGCATTTT | CAGTGTGDQPQHF
TRBJ1-3 | TRBD1 | TRBV7-2 | . | TGTGCCAGCAGCTGGGACAGCTCTGGAAACACCATATATTTT | CASSWDSSGNTIYF
TRBJ2-7 | TRBD1 | TRBV5-6 | . | TGTGCCAGCAGCTTATACGGACAGGGGTCAGGTAGGAGAGCCGCTGGTTTCTTC | CASSLYGQGSGRRAAGFF
TRBJ1-5 | TRBD1 | TRBV7-2 | . | TGTGCCAGCAGCCCCGGGACAGGACCCCAGCCCCAGCATTTT | CASSPGTGPQPQHF
TRBJ2-1 | TRBD2 | TRBV5-1 | . | TGCGCCAGCAGCTTGGGACTAGCGGGGGGCTACAATGAGCAGTTCTTC | CASSLGLAGGYNEQFF
TRBJ2-2 | . | TRBV10-3 | . | TGTGCCATCCTTCCCGGGACACCGAACACCGGGGAGCTGTTTTTT | CAILPGTPNTGELFF
TRBJ2-7 | TRBD1 | TRBV7-9 | . | TGTGCCAGCAGCTCCCGGACAGGACCCTACGAGCAGTACTTC | CASSSRTGPYEQYF
TRBJ1-4 | TRBD1 | TRBV4-1 | . | TGCGCCAGCAGCCAAGATCAAGAAGGGGGCATTACTAATGAAAAACTGTTTTTT | CASSQDQEGGITNEKLFF
TRBJ2-5 | TRBD2 | TRBV5-1 | . | TGCGCCAGCAGCTTGGACCCCCCTAGCGGGGGAAAGACCCAGTACTTC | CASSLDPPSGGKTQYF
TRBJ1-2 | . | TRBV25-1 | . | TGTGCCAGCAGCGGGAATTTGCCTAACTATGGCTACACCTTC | CASSGNLPNYGYTF
TRBJ1-5 | TRBD1 | TRBV28 | . | TGTGCCAGCTTAGGGGGCGGGCAGAACTATCAGCCCCAGCATTTT | CASLGGGQNYQPQHF
TRBJ1-5 | . | TRBV27 | once | TGTGCCAGCAGCCCTGGGACGTCGGGACCCAGGCGGCCCCAGCATTTT | CASSPGTSGPRRPQHF
TRBJ1-3 | TRBD1 | TRBV10-3 | . | TGTGCCATCGGGACAGGGACAGGAAACACCATATATTTT | CAIGTGTGNTIYF
TRBJ1-1 | . | TRBV7-2 | . | TGTGCCAGCAGCTTACTCGGGGCGGGAGCTTTCTTT | CASSLLGAGAFF
TRBJ1-1 | . | TRBV5-1 | . | TGCGCCAGCAGCTTGGGGACGGAAAGCACTGAAGCTTTCTTT | CASSLGTESTEAFF
TRBJ1-5 | . | TRBV24-1 | . | TGTGCCACCAGTGATCCCGGGACGGGAGGCAATCAGCCCCAGCATTTT | CATSDPGTGGNQPQHF
TRBJ1-1 | TRBD1 | TRBV13 | few | TGTGCCAGCAGCCCCACAGGGGGCACCCCCCGGGGCACTGAAGCTTTCTTT | CASSPTGGTPRGTEAFF
TRBJ1-5 | . | TRBV6-2/TRBV6-3 | once | TGTGCCAGCAGTCTTCCGGGGCAGCCCCAGCATTTT | CASSLPGQPQHF
TRBJ2-7 | . | TRBV7-2 | . | TGTGCCAGCAGCTTAGGTCCCGACAGTAACTACGAGCAGTACTTC | CASSLGPDSNYEQYF
TRBJ2-4 | TRBD1 | TRBV19 | . | TGTGCCAGTAATTCGGACAGGGGACCCAAAAACATTCAGTACTTC | CASNSDRGPKNIQYF
TRBJ1-1 | TRBD1 | TRBV10-3 | . | TGTGCCATCAGTAACAGGGGGGAGAACACTGAAGCTTTCTTT | CAISNRGENTEAFF
TRBJ1-4 | . | TRBV21-1 | . | TGTGCCAGCAGCAAATTTTCAGGGGATAGTGAAAAACTGTTTTTT | CASSKFSGDSEKLFF
TRBJ1-2 | . | TRBV20-1 | . | TGCAGTGCTAGTCATCCAGGGGGCTACACCTTC | CSASHPGGYTF
TRBJ2-1 | . | TRBV10-3 | . | TGTGCCATCAGACCCGGACAGACTGGCCTCGGCAATGAGCAGTTCTTC | CAIRPGQTGLGNEQFF
TRBJ1-5 | . | TRBV19 | . | TGTGCCAGTACCCCCTTCGACTGGAACCAGCCCCAGCATTTT | CASTPFDWNQPQHF
TRBJ2-6 | . | TRBV19 | . | TGTGCCAGTAGTATCGGTGGGGGCCGGTGGGGATCTGGGGCCAACGTCCTGACTTTC | CASSIGGGRWGSGANVLTF
TRBJ2-1 | TRBD2 | TRBV30 | once | TGTGCCTGGAACCCTTTAGCGGGGGACCGGAAGAAGCTCTTC | CAWNPLAGDRKKLF
TRBJ2-2 | . | TRBV24-1 | . | TGTGCCACCAGTGATTTTATTGGTCAGGGCACCGGGGAGCTGTTTTTT | CATSDFIGQGTGELFF
TRBJ1-5 | . | TRBV4-1 | . | TGCGCCAGCAGCCATGCTGGGAGTAGAAGGCTCGGTCAGCCCCAGCATTTT | CASSHAGSRRLGQPQHF
TRBJ1-4 | TRBD1 | TRBV7-8 | . | TGTGCCAGCAGCTTTCCGACAGGGGGCCGAGAAAAACTGTTTTTT | CASSFPTGGREKLFF
TRBJ1-2 | TRBD1 | TRBV11-2 | . | TGTGCCAGCAGCCGGACAGGAAATGGCTACACCTTC | CASSRTGNGYTF
TRBJ2-2 | . | TRBV3-1/TRBV3-2 | . | TGTGCCAGCAGCCAAGGGACTGCCACCGGGGAGCTGTTTTTT | CASSQGTATGELFF
TRBJ2-3 | . | TRBV11-2 | . | TGTGCCAGCAGCTTAACGGGGACGGGAAGGACGCAGTATTTT | CASSLTGTGRTQYF
TRBJ2-7 | TRBD1 | TRBV19 | . | TGTGCCAGTAGTCTTCGAGGGGGCCCCCTGGACTTC | CASSLRGGPLDF
TRBJ2-7 | TRBD1 | TRBV19 | . | TGTGCCAGTAGTATATCGACAGGGTCGCCCTACGAGCAGTACTTC | CASSISTGSPYEQYF